The 20 T cell receptor beta chains given below trace back to one sample, sequenced in a study of shared clonotypes between healthy human individuals. The repertoire was sequenced with immunoSEQ multiplex PCR; TCRdb's copy has only in-frame clones and lacks some. The repertoire holds more than 500,000 clones, with about 96% as singletons. The source material was naive CD4+ T cells sorted from blood. The subset is: CD45RA+ positively selected. The receptors were sampled from a woman under 40 in good health.

The rearrangement joins TRBV15 to TRBJ2-7; 12 nucleotides agree with TRBD2. The ends lost 0 bases at V and 3 bases at J; junction bases unmatched: 6. CDR3 size: 17 residues. Looked up from germline, CDR1 is LNHNV and CDR2 is YYDKDF (reference sequence). CDR3 coding DNA: TGTGCCACCAGCAGAGAGCTAGCGGGAGGGCTTATCTACGAGCAGTACTTC. It yields the protein CATSRELAGGLIYEQYF.

The CDR3 sequence is CASARVGADYGYTF. DNA for the CDR3: TGCGCCAGCGCTCGGGTAGGGGCGGACTATGGCTACACCTTC. This sequence joins TRBV5-1 and TRBJ1-2, with D tentatively TRBD1 (5 bases). V lost 7 bases and J lost 3, with 16 bases in between. Germline V CDR1 and CDR2: SGHRS, YFSETQ. The CDR3 is made up of 14 amino acids.

The rearrangement links TRBV11-2 to TRBJ2-1, with TRBD2 matching over 9 bases. Germline V gives CDR1 SGHAT, CDR2 FQNNGV. The CDR3 contains 15 residues. The trim removed 1 base at V and 7 bases at J, leaving 5 bases unmatched. The chain's CDR3 is CASSLVGTSPNEQFF. CDR3 in DNA: TGTGCCAGCAGCTTAGTGGGGACTAGCCCTAATGAGCAGTTCTTC.

V usage is TRBV29-1 and J usage is TRBJ2-1, with D unclear. V was trimmed by 1 base and J by 4 bases, leaving 5 bases between them. This CDR3 is 12 amino acids long. Germline lookup yields CDR1 SQVTM and CDR2 ANQGSEA. CDR3 sequence: CSVEGGYNEQFF. CDR3 sequence (DNA): TGCAGCGTTGAAGGGGGTTACAATGAGCAGTTCTTC.

CDR3 coding DNA: TGTGCCAGCAGGGCGACTAGCACAGATACGCAGTATTTT. This encodes CASRATSTDTQYF. The chain joins TRBV9 to TRBJ2-3; D unresolved. Trimming pared 5 bases from V and 0 bases from J, leaving 7 bases between. This CDR3 comprises 13 residues. The germline gives CDR1 SGDLS, CDR2 YYNGEE.

The V gene is TRBV10-3, the J gene TRBJ1-1, with 7 bases identical to TRBD1. This CDR3 spans 15 amino acids. The germline gives CDR1 ENHRY, CDR2 SYGVKD. The trim removed 4 bases at V and 1 base at J, leaving 6 bases unmatched. The CDR3 DNA is TGTGCCATCAGTGGTATAAACAGGGGGAACACTGAAGCTTTCTTT. The encoded protein is CAISGINRGNTEAFF.

This chain links TRBV7-9 with TRBJ2-6; D might be TRBD2 (5 bases). The CDR3 consists of 17 residues. Germline CDR1 is SEHNR and CDR2 is FQNEAQ (reference sequence). Trimming cost V 1 base and J 0 bases, with 10 bases left between them. The CDR3 sequence is CASSLGEGGSGANVLTF. The DNA for the CDR3 is TGTGCCAGCAGCTTAGGGGAAGGAGGCTCTGGGGCCAACGTCCTGACTTTC.

The chain recombines TRBV29-1 with TRBJ2-5, with TRBD2 matching over 10 bases. There are 15 residues in the CDR3. With 4 bases clipped from V and 4 bases from J, the junction kept 9 bases outside the gene matches. The germline V gene encodes CDR1 SQVTM and CDR2 ANQGSEA. The CDR3 is CSVGPSGSLGETQYF. The DNA of the CDR3 is TGCAGCGTTGGGCCTAGCGGGAGCTTAGGAGAGACCCAGTACTTC.

The rearrangement joins TRBV7-9 to TRBJ2-5; 7 bases map to TRBD1. The V gene end was trimmed by 1 base and the J gene end by 5 bases; junction bases not matched to a gene: 13. The CDR3 has 17 amino acids. The V gene's germline CDR1 is SEHNR and CDR2 FQNEAQ (reference sequence). The CDR3 is CASSLEKEATGPETQYF. The CDR3 DNA sequence: TGTGCCAGCAGCTTAGAAAAGGAAGCGACAGGGCCCGAGACCCAGTACTTC.

V is TRBV18 and J is TRBJ2-4; 7 positions agree with TRBD1. CDR3 length: 14 residues. In germline, CDR1 is KGHSH, CDR2 LQKENI. The V and J ends lost 3 bases and 15 bases, in that order; junction bases with no gene match: 14. This chain's CDR3 is CASSPGTASQGWYF. Written as DNA, the CDR3 is TGTGCCAGCTCACCGGGGACAGCAAGTCAGGGATGGTACTTC.

This chain links TRBV2 with TRBJ1-1, with D perhaps TRBD1 (6 bases). Germline V gene lookup returns CDR1 SNHLY and CDR2 FYNNEI. The CDR3 sequence is 15 residues long. Trimming took 5 bases from V and 4 from J, leaving 17 bases between them. CDR3 sequence reads: CASSRFRGRGTEAFF. In nucleotides, the CDR3 is TGTGCCAGCAGTAGATTCAGGGGAAGGGGCACTGAAGCTTTCTTT. Supplemented by reference TRBV2 and TRBJ1-1, the full variable domain reads EPEVTQTPSHQVTQMGQEVILRCVPISNHLYFYWYRQILGQKVEFLVSFYNNEISEKSEIFDDQFSVERPDGSNFTLKIRSTKLEDSAMYFCASSRFRGRGTEAFFGQGTRLTVV.

The rearrangement links TRBV28 to TRBJ2-7; 10 bases are shared with TRBD1. Germline lookup yields CDR1 MDHEN and CDR2 SYDVKM. The length of the CDR3 is 14 residues. The ends lost 7 bases at V and 5 bases at J; junction bases unmatched: 8. In nucleotides, the CDR3 is TGTGCCAGCATCGGTCCCGGGACAGGGGACGAGCAGTACTTC. This translates into CASIGPGTGDEQYF.

V and J are TRBV15 and TRBJ1-2; D perhaps matches TRBD1 (5 bases). The CDR3 is 13 amino acids. V lost 3 bases and J 8 bases, leaving 13 bases between the germline ends. The germline V gene encodes CDR1 LNHNV and CDR2 YYDKDF (reference sequence). The DNA of the CDR3 is TGTGCCACCAGCAGTCGACGGGGGGACGGCTACACCTTC. This sequence encodes CATSSRRGDGYTF.

This clone was recorded once. The chain uses TRBV28 and TRBJ2-5, with D possibly matching TRBD2 (6 bases). Germline V gene sequence: CDR1 MDHEN, CDR2 SYDVKM. The CDR3 runs to 13 residues. V dropped 8 bases and J dropped 2 bases, with 12 bases sitting between them. CDR3: CASASGRQETQYF. In nucleotides, the CDR3 is TGTGCCAGCGCATCAGGGAGGCAAGAGACCCAGTACTTC.

The chain uses TRBV19 and TRBJ1-5, with 8 bases aligning to TRBD1. V trimming: 5 bases; J trimming: 3 bases; junction bases outside the gene matches: 9. The CDR3 has 16 residues. Germline CDR1 LNHDA, CDR2 SQIVND (reference sequence). CDR3 region: CASSRDRTVVNQPQHF. The CDR3 DNA reads TGTGCCAGTAGTCGGGACAGGACGGTGGTCAATCAGCCCCAGCATTTT.

The gene calls are TRBV11-1 and TRBJ2-7; TRBD2 matches 8 bases. The V segment lost 3 bases and the J segment 4 bases; nucleotides outside the gene matches: 8. CDR1 and CDR2 from the germline V gene are SGHAT and FQDESV (reference sequence). The CDR3 is made up of 15 amino acids. CDR3 residues: CASSFTAGVGYEQYF. CDR3 DNA sequence: TGTGCCAGCAGCTTCACAGCGGGAGTGGGATACGAGCAGTACTTC. Together with reference TRBV11-1 and TRBJ2-7, the CDR3 gives the full variable domain: EAEVAQSPRYKITEKSQAVAFWCDPISGHATLYWYRQILGQGPELLVQFQDESVVDDSQLPKDRFSAERLKGVDSTLKIQPAELGDSAMYLCASSFTAGVGYEQYFGPGTRLTVT.

This rearrangement joins TRBV28 to TRBJ2-7, with D perhaps matching TRBD1 or TRBD2 (5 bases each). This CDR3 is built from 13 residues. Trimming removed 6 bases at V and 3 bases at J, with 12 bases between. Per germline, CDR1 MDHEN and CDR2 SYDVKM. Here the CDR3 DNA reads TGTGCCAGCAGAACCGGGACCCGCTACGAGCAGTACTTC. Residues: CASRTGTRYEQYF.

The genes are TRBV6-6 and TRBJ2-7; D uncertain. Germline V gives CDR1 MNHNY, CDR2 SVGAGI (reference sequence). V lost 2 bases and J 2 bases, leaving 10 bases between the germline ends. There are 14 residues in the CDR3. DNA for the CDR3: TGTGCCAGCAGTTACGGGTCGGACCCCTACGAGCAGTACTTC. This encodes CASSYGSDPYEQYF.

The chain joins TRBV20-1 to TRBJ2-5; D call uncertain. The CDR3 is 11 amino acids. V was clipped by 3 bases and J by 5 bases, with 7 bases between them. CDR1 and CDR2 (germline): DFQATT, SNEGSKA (reference sequence). CDR3 coding DNA: TGCAGTGCTAGCCCCGCCGAGACCCAGTACTTC. The encoded protein is CSASPAETQYF.

The count of this clone is one. The chain carries TRBV27 and TRBJ1-1; 11 bases are shared with TRBD1. CDR3 length: 16 amino acids. Germline V gene lookup returns CDR1 MNHEY and CDR2 SMNVEV (reference sequence). V lost 5 bases and J lost 4; bases outside the gene matches: 9. The CDR3 region is CASSLGQGALVTEAFF. In DNA, the CDR3 is TGTGCCAGCAGTCTCGGACAGGGGGCGTTGGTCACTGAAGCTTTCTTT.